This is a list of T cell receptor beta chains from one sample in a study of CD8+ T cells in alopecia areata. Sequencing used immunoSEQ multiplex PCR; TCRdb keeps in-frame clones, though not all of them. The repertoire holds 61,000 or so clones, with around 97% as singletons. The starting material was CD8+ T cells sorted from blood, obtained at week 0. Source of these receptors: a human donor with alopecia areata. CDR3s include the opening cysteine and the closing phenylalanine or tryptophan. Each record gives: D gene, CDR3 length, V gene, J gene, CDR3 protein. The D gene is left open where the match is weak.

>.|15|TRBV7-9|TRBJ2-5
CASSLDLSPEETQYF
>TRBD2|13|TRBV10-3|TRBJ2-7
CAISRTSVYEQYF
>.|15|TRBV4-2|TRBJ2-7
CASSQGETGFDEQYF
>.|16|TRBV7-9|TRBJ2-1
CASSVGSGNPSGEQFF
>.|15|TRBV6-1|TRBJ2-1
CASSVRDGTYNEQFF
>TRBD1|14|TRBV7-9|TRBJ2-3
CASSVGTGTDTQYF
>.|14|TRBV7-8|TRBJ2-7
CASSFSVAPYEQYF
>.|16|TRBV2|TRBJ2-4
CASSGWTLLAKNIQYF
>TRBD2|17|TRBV4-2|TRBJ2-7
CASSQEAQGGGSYEQYF
>.|16|TRBV4-3|TRBJ2-7
CASSQDLSPPSYEQYF
>.|15|TRBV7-2|TRBJ2-1
CASSEGDFSYNEQFF
>TRBD2|15|TRBV7-8|TRBJ2-7
CASSGTSGVSYEQYF
>TRBD1|16|TRBV7-8|TRBJ2-3
CASSSQGVRSTDTQYF
>.|18|TRBV5-4|TRBJ2-7
CASSLAPGHPTSSYEQYF
>TRBD1|15|TRBV4-1|TRBJ2-7
CASSQPRDRIYEQYF
>TRBD2|16|TRBV11-2|TRBJ2-5
CASSLAVRGGEETQYF
>.|13|TRBV7-9|TRBJ2-7
CASSLTGVDEQYF
>.|13|TRBV6-5|TRBJ2-7
CASSYSGSYEQYF
>TRBD1|14|TRBV29-1|TRBJ1-2
CSANYRGQINGYTF
>.|13|TRBV7-9|TRBJ2-3
CASSQQDTDTQYF
>.|13|TRBV27|TRBJ2-7
CASSLGQTYEQYF
>TRBD2|15|TRBV29-1|TRBJ2-5
CSVRTPTSPRETQYF
>.|12|TRBV27|TRBJ2-2
CASGLGTGELFF
>TRBD2|14|TRBV14|TRBJ2-7
CASSLGLAGYEQYF
>.|15|TRBV5-4|TRBJ2-7
CASSFQGGPIGQQYF
>TRBD1|14|TRBV14|TRBJ2-5
CASTLDRGKETQYF